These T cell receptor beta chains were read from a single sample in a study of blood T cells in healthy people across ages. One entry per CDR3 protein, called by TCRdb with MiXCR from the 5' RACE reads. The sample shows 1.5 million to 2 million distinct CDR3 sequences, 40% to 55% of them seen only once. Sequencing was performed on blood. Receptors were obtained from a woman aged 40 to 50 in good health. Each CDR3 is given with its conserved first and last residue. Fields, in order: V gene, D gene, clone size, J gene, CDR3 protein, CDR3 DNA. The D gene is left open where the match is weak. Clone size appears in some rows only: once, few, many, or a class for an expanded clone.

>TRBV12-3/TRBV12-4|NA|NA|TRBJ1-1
CASSFVGGTEAFF
TGTGCCAGCAGTTTTGTTGGGGGAACTGAAGCTTTCTTT
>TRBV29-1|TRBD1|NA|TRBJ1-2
CSVLTGANYGYTF
TGCAGCGTTCTAACAGGGGCTAACTATGGCTACACCTTC
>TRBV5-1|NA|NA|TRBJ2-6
CASSFGGRGHSGANVLTF
TGCGCCAGCAGCTTCGGGGGCAGGGGCCACTCTGGGGCCAACGTCCTGACTTTC
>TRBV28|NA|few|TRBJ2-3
CASSGGVSSDTQYF
TGTGCCAGCAGTGGGGGTGTGAGTTCAGATACGCAGTATTTT
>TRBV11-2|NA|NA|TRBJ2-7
CASSLGSAIYEQYF
TGTGCCAGCAGCTTAGGTTCGGCGATCTACGAGCAGTACTTC
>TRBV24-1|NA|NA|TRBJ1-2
CATSDSDSAGISGYTF
TGTGCCACCAGTGATTCCGACTCCGCGGGAATCTCTGGCTACACCTTC
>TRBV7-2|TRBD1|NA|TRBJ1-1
CASSLDRGLMNTEAFF
TGTGCCAGCAGCTTAGACAGGGGGCTCATGAACACTGAAGCTTTCTTT
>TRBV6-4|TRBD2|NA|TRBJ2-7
CASSDSITSGGIYEQYF
TGTGCCAGCAGTGACTCGATAACTAGCGGGGGAATATACGAGCAGTACTTC
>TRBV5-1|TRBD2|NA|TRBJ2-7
CASSPMVGGKQYF
TGCGCCAGCAGCCCCATGGTGGGGGGGAAGCAGTACTTC
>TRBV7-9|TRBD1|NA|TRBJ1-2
CASSLGDRGKGYTF
TGTGCCAGCAGCTTGGGGGACAGGGGTAAAGGCTACACCTTC
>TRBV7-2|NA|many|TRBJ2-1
CASSLKTEQFF
TGTGCCAGCAGCTTAAAGACAGAGCAGTTCTTC
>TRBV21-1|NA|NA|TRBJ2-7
CASNHPLEGSYEQYF
TGTGCCAGCAACCATCCCTTGGAGGGATCCTACGAGCAGTACTTC
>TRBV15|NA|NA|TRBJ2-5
CATIPGDTLQETQYF
TGTGCCACCATCCCAGGGGACACTCTCCAAGAGACCCAGTACTTC
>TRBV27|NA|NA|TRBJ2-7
CASSFSGSRSYEQYF
TGTGCCAGCAGTTTTAGCGGTAGCAGGTCCTACGAGCAGTACTTC
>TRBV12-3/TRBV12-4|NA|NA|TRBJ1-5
CASSQGLDNVGNQPQHF
TGTGCCAGCAGTCAGGGACTTGATAACGTGGGCAATCAGCCCCAGCATTTT
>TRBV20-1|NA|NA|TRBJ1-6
CSARAMGESYNSPLHF
TGCAGTGCTAGAGCAATGGGCGAGTCCTATAATTCACCCCTCCACTTT
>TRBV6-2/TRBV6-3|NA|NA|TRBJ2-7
CASSSINTGNQYEQYF
TGTGCCAGCAGTTCGATCAACACCGGGAACCAATACGAGCAGTACTTC
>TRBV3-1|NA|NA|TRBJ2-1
CASSQDIARGPGFEQFF
TGTGCCAGCAGCCAAGATATAGCGAGGGGTCCGGGCTTTGAGCAGTTCTTC
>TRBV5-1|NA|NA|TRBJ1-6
CASRFGGASYNSPLHF
TGCGCCAGCCGGTTTGGGGGCGCGTCCTATAATTCACCCCTCCACTTT
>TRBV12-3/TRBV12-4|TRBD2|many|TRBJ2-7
CASSLNCCASGSYEQYF
TGTGCCAGCAGTTTGAACTGCTGCGCTAGCGGGAGCTACGAGCAGTACTTC
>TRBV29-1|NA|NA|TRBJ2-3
CSVETGGTTDTQYF
TGCAGCGTTGAGACTGGCGGGACCACAGATACGCAGTATTTT
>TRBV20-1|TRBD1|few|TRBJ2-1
CSARDDGTAYNEQFF
TGCAGTGCTAGAGATGACGGGACAGCCTACAATGAGCAGTTCTTC
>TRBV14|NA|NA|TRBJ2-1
CASSQGGIGRRSNEQFF
TGTGCCAGCAGCCAAGGCGGGATAGGCCGGAGGTCCAATGAGCAGTTCTTC
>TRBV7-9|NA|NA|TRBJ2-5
CASSYKPGGLETQYF
TGTGCCAGCAGCTACAAACCGGGGGGCCTTGAGACCCAGTACTTC
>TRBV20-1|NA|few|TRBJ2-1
CSARGQGGANEQFF
TGCAGTGCAAGGGGTCAGGGAGGTGCTAATGAGCAGTTCTTC
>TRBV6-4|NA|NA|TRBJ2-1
CASSDSKSSYNEQFF
TGTGCCAGCAGTGACTCTAAGAGCTCCTACAATGAGCAGTTCTTC
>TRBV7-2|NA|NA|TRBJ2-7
CASSPRGQAYEQYF
TGTGCCAGCAGCCCGCGGGGGCAGGCCTACGAGCAGTACTTC
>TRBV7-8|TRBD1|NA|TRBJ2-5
CASSYLLSDRVQETQYF
TGTGCCAGCAGCTACCTTTTATCGGACAGGGTTCAAGAGACCCAGTACTTC
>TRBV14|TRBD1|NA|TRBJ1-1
CASRRQGYTEAFF
TGTGCCAGCAGGAGACAGGGTTACACTGAAGCTTTCTTT
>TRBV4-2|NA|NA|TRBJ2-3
CASSQGGALSTDTQYF
TGTGCCAGCAGCCAAGGCGGGGCGCTTAGCACAGATACGCAGTATTTT
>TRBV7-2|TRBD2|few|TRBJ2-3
CASMLAGGAVDTQYF
TGTGCCAGCATGTTGGCGGGGGGCGCCGTAGATACGCAGTATTTT
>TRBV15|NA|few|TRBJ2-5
CATSRTLGETQYF
TGTGCCACCAGTCGCACCCTAGGGGAGACCCAGTACTTC
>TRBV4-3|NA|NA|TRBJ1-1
CASSQGGNRGTEAFF
TGCGCCAGCAGCCAAGGGGGGAATAGGGGCACTGAAGCTTTCTTT
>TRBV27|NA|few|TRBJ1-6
CASSLSRESYNSPLHF
TGTGCCAGCAGTTTATCCAGGGAGTCCTATAATTCACCCCTCCACTTT
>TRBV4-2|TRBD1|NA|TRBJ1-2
CASSRSSGTGEGYTF
TGTGCCAGCAGCCGATCCTCCGGGACAGGGGAGGGCTACACCTTC
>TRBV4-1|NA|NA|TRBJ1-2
CASSQLGLRKGYGYTF
TGCGCCAGCAGCCAACTGGGCCTTCGGAAGGGCTATGGCTACACCTTC
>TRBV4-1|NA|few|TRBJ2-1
CASSQDISGFYNEQFF
TGCGCCAGCAGCCAAGATATCAGCGGGTTTTACAATGAGCAGTTCTTC
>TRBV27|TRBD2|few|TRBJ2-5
CASSWGRGQETQYF
TGTGCCAGCAGCTGGGGGAGGGGCCAAGAGACCCAGTACTTC
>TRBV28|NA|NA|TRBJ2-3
CASSLGQELDTQYF
TGTGCCAGCAGTTTAGGTCAGGAACTAGATACGCAGTATTTT
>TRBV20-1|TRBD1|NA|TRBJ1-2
CSARDYTGVAGGYTF
TGCAGTGCTAGAGATTACACAGGGGTCGCGGGTGGCTACACCTTC
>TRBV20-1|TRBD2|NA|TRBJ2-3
CSALTSGGSDTQYF
TGCAGTGCGCTGACTAGCGGGGGTTCAGATACGCAGTATTTT
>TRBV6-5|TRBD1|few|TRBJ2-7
CASKTTGGSYEQYF
TGTGCCAGCAAAACGACAGGGGGTTCCTACGAGCAGTACTTC
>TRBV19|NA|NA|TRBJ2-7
CASSIAEGSYEQYF
TGTGCCAGTAGTATAGCAGAAGGATCCTACGAGCAGTACTTC
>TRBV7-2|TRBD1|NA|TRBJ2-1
CASSHLWDRGYNEQFF
TGTGCCAGCAGCCATTTATGGGACAGGGGTTACAATGAGCAGTTCTTC
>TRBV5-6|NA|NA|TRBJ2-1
CASSLQRGVEQFF
TGTGCCAGCAGCTTGCAAAGGGGAGTTGAGCAGTTCTTC
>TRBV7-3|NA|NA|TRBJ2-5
CASSLNGAAEQYF
TGTGCCAGCAGCTTAAACGGGGCGGCGGAGCAGTACTTC
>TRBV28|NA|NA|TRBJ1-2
CASRRYGYTF
TGTGCCAGCAGGAGATATGGCTACACCTTC
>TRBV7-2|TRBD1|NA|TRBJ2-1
CASSHARQGSNEQFF
TGTGCCAGCAGCCACGCGAGACAGGGTAGCAATGAGCAGTTCTTC
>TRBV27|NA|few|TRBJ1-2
CASSLGQGRLVYGYTF
TGTGCCAGCAGTTTGGGCCAGGGGCGGTTGGTCTATGGCTACACCTTC
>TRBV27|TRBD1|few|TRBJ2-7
CASSSSEGAISYEQYF
TGTGCCAGCAGTTCCAGCGAGGGGGCGATCTCCTACGAGCAGTACTTC
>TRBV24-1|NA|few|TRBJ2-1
CATSDKLGEQFF
TGTGCCACCAGTGACAAACTGGGTGAGCAGTTCTTC
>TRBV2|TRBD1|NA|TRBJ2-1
CASSELDRVTYNEQFF
TGTGCCAGCAGTGAACTTGACAGGGTAACCTACAATGAGCAGTTCTTC
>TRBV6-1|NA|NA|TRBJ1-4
CASSRETGLFF
TGTGCCAGCAGCAGGGAGACCGGACTGTTTTTT